The rows below give T cell receptor beta chains drawn from one sample of a study of Ad26.COV2.S vaccination and SARS-CoV-2 variants. TCRdb's copy holds only in-frame clones and misses some; the assay was immunoSEQ multiplex PCR. Here the sample spans roughly 140,000 clones, 70% to 90% being singletons. The input for sequencing was peripheral blood, taken after recovery from COVID-19. All receptors come from a human donor who had recovered from COVID-19. Each CDR3 is given with its conserved first and last residue. A clone size is listed for some rows: how often the clone was seen (once, few, many), or a class if it is expanded.

TRBJ2-2,NA,TRBV5-4,CASSPGSGVNTGELFF
TRBJ2-3,NA,TRBV19,CASRQGAGTDTQYF
TRBJ2-3,NA,TRBV5-6,CASSLSGTDTDTQYF
TRBJ1-3,NA,TRBV9,CASSPQGWEISGNTIYF
TRBJ2-1,NA,TRBV19,CASSSRSTYNEQFF
TRBJ2-3,NA,TRBV5-1,CASSIGLAGSTDTQYF
TRBJ1-2,NA,TRBV27,CASSLSWNSPYGYTF
TRBJ2-7,NA,TRBV30,CAWSVDSREQYF
TRBJ2-3,NA,TRBV9,CASSDPAGPRIDTQYF
TRBJ1-1,NA,TRBV5-4,CASSYMNTEAFF
TRBJ2-3,NA,TRBV6-2/TRBV6-3,CASSPTGGGFQTDTQYF
TRBJ2-2,NA,TRBV18,CASSPLTISNTGELFF
TRBJ1-6,once,TRBV5-4,CASSSRTGTALAPAGPLHF
TRBJ1-1,many,TRBV3-1/TRBV3-2,CASSQYAGGTGVLNTEAFF
TRBJ1-4,NA,TRBV28,CASSLGQGGKLFF
TRBJ1-2,NA,TRBV28,CASSPRGSPNYGYTF
TRBJ1-1,NA,TRBV7-5,CARSFTGGTEAFF
TRBJ1-2,medium-sized,TRBV4-3,CASSPGQGVGYTF
TRBJ2-6,NA,TRBV6-2/TRBV6-3,CASSYGKLSGANVLTF
TRBJ1-5,NA,TRBV6-2/TRBV6-3,CASSYHRGIQPQHF
TRBJ1-1,few,TRBV29-1,CSVLGRSEAFF
TRBJ2-7,NA,TRBV6-5,CASSTKDKSREQYF
TRBJ2-1,once,TRBV5-4,CASSLSRQVGSHEQFF
TRBJ1-3,NA,TRBV3-1/TRBV3-2,CASSRGGASGNTIYF
TRBJ1-1,NA,TRBV24-1,CATSDNRGHEAFF
TRBJ1-6,NA,TRBV4-3,CASSQLDRGDSPLHF
TRBJ2-5,NA,TRBV2,CASSDRQETQYF
TRBJ1-3,NA,TRBV11-2,CASSSGGEPGNTIYF
TRBJ2-3,once,TRBV18,CASSYSDTQYF
TRBJ1-1,few,TRBV28,CASGGTGEAFF
TRBJ2-4,NA,TRBV7-2,CASSLAWGQGPLSIQYF
TRBJ1-3,NA,TRBV6-5,CASRSRGNTIYF
TRBJ2-1,NA,TRBV5-5,CASSLGQTPNEQFF
TRBJ2-7,NA,TRBV6-5,CASSYAAGSYEQYF
TRBJ2-1,NA,TRBV21-1,CATDPRDRGRKNEQFF
TRBJ2-5,NA,TRBV2,CASSELAGIETQYF
TRBJ2-1,few,TRBV20-1,CSASAGTTNEQFF
TRBJ2-7,NA,TRBV19,CASSIDPRTGGSEQYF
TRBJ1-5,NA,TRBV18,CASSPGTSTQPQHF
TRBJ2-7,NA,TRBV7-2,CASSSLPREGNTYEQYF
TRBJ2-1,NA,TRBV30,CAWSARTGNEQFF
TRBJ1-2,NA,TRBV5-6,CASSWGPGQTNYGYTF
TRBJ2-7,NA,TRBV12-1,CASSSGRQGDNEQYF
TRBJ1-2,NA,TRBV15,CATSNRRAGYGYTF
TRBJ2-5,NA,TRBV7-2,CASSLTGEAQYF
TRBJ2-3,NA,TRBV7-7,CASSLALGSTDTQYF
TRBJ2-2,few,TRBV5-1,CASSQGGAGELFF
TRBJ1-1,NA,TRBV19,CASSIGTNTEAFF
TRBJ2-5,NA,TRBV28,CASSPGGQETQYF
TRBJ2-7,NA,TRBV7-2,CASSTQQGSGSYEQYF
TRBJ1-1,NA,TRBV19,CASKMKGASGPWGTEAFF
TRBJ1-4,once,TRBV28,CASSFVGLGNEKLFF
TRBJ1-2,few,TRBV29-1,CSVEGIYGYTF
TRBJ2-5,NA,TRBV4-1,CASSHGQGRETQYF
TRBJ2-7,NA,TRBV11-2,CASSNWGGGATYEQYF
TRBJ1-2,NA,TRBV18,CASSPGQRGYTF
TRBJ2-2,NA,TRBV28,CASSLSGTGELFF
TRBJ1-1,NA,TRBV11-2,CASSLGSGNTEAFF